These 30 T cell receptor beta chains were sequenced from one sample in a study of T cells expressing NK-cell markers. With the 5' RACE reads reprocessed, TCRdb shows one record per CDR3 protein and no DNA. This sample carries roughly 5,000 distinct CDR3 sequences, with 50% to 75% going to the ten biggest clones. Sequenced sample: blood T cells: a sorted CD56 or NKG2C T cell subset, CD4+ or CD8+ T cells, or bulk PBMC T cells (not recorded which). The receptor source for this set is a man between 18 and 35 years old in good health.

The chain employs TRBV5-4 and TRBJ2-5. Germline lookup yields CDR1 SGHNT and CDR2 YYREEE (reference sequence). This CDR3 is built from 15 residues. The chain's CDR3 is CASSLERMYQETQYF.

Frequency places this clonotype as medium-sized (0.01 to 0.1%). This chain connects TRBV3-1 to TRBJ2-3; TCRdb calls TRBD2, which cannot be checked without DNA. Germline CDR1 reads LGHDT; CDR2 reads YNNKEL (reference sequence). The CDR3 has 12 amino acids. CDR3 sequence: CASSRGDGTQYF.

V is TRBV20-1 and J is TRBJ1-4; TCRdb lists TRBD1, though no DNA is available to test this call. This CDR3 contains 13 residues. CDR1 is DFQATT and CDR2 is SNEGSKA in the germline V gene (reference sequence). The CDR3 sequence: CSARVRGGEKLFF.

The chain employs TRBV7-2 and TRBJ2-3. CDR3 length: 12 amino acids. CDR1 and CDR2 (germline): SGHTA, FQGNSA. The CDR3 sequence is CASSSLAATQYF. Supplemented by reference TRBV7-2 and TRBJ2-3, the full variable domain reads GAGVSQSPSNKVTEKGKDVELRCDPISGHTALYWYRQSLGQGLEFLIYFQGNSAPDKSGLPSDRFSAERTGGSVSTLTIQRTQQEDSAVYLCASSSLAATQYFGPGTRLTVL.

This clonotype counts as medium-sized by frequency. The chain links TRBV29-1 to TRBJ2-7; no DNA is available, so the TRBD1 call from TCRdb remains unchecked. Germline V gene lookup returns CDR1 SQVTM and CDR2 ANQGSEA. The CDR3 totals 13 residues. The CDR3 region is CSVETGQGDEQYF.

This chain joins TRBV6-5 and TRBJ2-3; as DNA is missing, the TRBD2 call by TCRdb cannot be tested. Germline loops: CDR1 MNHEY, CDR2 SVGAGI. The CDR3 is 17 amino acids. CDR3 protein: CASSYSWTSGNPDTQYF.

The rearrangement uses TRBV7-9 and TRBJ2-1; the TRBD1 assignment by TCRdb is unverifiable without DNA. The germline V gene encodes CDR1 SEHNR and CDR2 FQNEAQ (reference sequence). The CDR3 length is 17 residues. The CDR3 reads CASSSGWPIGSYNEQFF.

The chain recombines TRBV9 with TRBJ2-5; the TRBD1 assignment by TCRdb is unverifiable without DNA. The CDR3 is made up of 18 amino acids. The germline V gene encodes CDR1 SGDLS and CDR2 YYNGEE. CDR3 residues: CASSVVGGGQGLQETQYF.

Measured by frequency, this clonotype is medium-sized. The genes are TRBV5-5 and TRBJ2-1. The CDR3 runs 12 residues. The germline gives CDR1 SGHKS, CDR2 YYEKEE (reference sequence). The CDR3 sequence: CASSLESNEQFF.

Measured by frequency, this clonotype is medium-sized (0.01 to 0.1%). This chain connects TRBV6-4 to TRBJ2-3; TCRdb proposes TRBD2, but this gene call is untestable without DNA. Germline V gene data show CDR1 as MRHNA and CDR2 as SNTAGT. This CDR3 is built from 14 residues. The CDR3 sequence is CASSEAGGTDTQYF.

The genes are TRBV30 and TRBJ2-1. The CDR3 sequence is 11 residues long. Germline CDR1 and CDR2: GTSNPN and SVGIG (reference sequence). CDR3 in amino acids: CAWAVLREQFF.

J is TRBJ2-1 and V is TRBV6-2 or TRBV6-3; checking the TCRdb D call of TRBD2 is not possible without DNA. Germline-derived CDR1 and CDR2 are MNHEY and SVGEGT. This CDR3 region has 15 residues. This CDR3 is CASSYSMEAGDEQFF.

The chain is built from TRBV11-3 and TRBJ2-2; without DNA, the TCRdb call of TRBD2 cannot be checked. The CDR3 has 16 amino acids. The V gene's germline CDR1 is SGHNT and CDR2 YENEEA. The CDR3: CASSVIAGGTPGELFF.

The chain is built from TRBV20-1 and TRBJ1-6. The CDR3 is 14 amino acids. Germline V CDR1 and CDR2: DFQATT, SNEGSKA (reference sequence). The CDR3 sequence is CSAKRVIMDSPLHF.

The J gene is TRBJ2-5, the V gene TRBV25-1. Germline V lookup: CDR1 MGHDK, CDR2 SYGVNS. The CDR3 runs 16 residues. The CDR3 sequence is CASSEWGTHHQETQYF.

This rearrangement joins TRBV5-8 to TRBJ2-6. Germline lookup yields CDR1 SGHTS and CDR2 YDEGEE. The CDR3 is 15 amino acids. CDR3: CASSLVVSGANVLTF.

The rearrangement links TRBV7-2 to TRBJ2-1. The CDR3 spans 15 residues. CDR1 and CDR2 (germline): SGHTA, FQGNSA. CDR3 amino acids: CASSQYPSSYNEQFF.

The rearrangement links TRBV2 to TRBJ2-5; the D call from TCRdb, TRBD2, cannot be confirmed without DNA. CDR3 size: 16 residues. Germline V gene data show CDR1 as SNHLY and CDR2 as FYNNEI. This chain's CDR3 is CASTAGTSGYQETQYF.

The CDR3 sequence is CASTLPTSGIHNEQFF. The chain has TRBV2 and TRBJ2-1; as DNA is missing, the TRBD2 call by TCRdb cannot be tested. The V gene's germline CDR1 is SNHLY and CDR2 FYNNEI. This CDR3 spans 16 amino acids.

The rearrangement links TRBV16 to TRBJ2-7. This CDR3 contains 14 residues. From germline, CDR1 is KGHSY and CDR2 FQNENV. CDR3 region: CASSQSTESYEQYF.

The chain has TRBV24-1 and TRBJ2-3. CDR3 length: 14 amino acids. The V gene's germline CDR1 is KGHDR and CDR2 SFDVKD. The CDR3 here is CATSEWPITDTQYF.

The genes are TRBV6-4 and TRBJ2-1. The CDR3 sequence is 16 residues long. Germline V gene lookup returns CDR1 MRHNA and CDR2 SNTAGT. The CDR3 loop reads CASSDSSRGDYNEQFF.

This CDR3 reads CASSLNSAGYEQYF. J is TRBJ2-7 and V is TRBV5-5; TCRdb returns TRBD2, unconfirmable since there is no DNA. In germline, CDR1 is SGHKS, CDR2 YYEKEE (reference sequence). This CDR3 contains 14 residues.

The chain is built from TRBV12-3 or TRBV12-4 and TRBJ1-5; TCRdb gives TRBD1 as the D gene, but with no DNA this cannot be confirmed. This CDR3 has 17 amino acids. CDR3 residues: CASSLRPGTAIGQPQHF.

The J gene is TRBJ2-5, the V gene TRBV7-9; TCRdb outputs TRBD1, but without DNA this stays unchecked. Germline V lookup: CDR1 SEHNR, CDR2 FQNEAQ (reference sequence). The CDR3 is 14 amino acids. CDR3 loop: CASSPPGVQETQYF.

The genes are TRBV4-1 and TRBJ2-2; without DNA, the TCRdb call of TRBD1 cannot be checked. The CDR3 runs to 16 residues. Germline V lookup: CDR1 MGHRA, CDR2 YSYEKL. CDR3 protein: CASSHARDRNTGELFF.

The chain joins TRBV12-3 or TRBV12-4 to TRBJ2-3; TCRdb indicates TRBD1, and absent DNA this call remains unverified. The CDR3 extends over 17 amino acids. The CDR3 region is CASSLDLQGTSTDTQYF.

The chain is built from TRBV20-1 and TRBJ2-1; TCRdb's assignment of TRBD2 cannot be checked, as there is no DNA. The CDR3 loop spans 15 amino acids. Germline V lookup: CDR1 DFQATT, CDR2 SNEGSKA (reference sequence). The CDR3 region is CSARAVGLTYNEQFF.

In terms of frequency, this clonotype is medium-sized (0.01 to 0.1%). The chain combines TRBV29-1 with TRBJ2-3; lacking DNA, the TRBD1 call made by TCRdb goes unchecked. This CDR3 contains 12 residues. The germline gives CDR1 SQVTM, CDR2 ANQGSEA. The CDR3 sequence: CSVDPVADTQYF.

CDR3 sequence reads: CASSEETGGSQPQHF. The V call is TRBV6-1, the J call TRBJ1-5; the D call from TCRdb, TRBD1, cannot be confirmed without DNA. The length of the CDR3 is 15 residues. The germline V gene has CDR1 MNHNS and CDR2 SASEGT.